Below, 15 T cell receptor beta chains from the same sample are listed, as sequenced in a study of T cell responses to AZD1222 COVID-19 vaccine. Using immunoSEQ multiplex PCR, the repertoire was profiled, and TCRdb retains in-frame clones only, with some absent. The sample holds 150,000 to 200,000 clones, approximately 90% seen once. This sample comprised peripheral blood, obtained on day 0 of AZD1222 vaccination. The receptors were sampled from an adult in good health.

This chain joins TRBV4-1 and TRBJ2-2; D uncertain. Germline CDR1 MGHRA, CDR2 YSYEKL. The CDR3 contains 15 residues. V lost 2 bases and J lost 5, with 12 bases in between. The CDR3 sequence is CASSQLNAATGELFF. The CDR3 DNA reads TGCGCCAGCAGCCAACTTAATGCGGCGACCGGGGAGCTGTTTTTT.

Written as DNA, the CDR3 is TGTGCCAGCAGCTCCGATACAGGGCGCGATGAGCAGTTCTTC. As protein: CASSSDTGRDEQFF. J is TRBJ2-1 and V is TRBV7-9, with D perhaps matching TRBD1 (6 bases). V dropped 4 bases and J dropped 8 bases, with 15 bases sitting between them. In germline, CDR1 is SEHNR, CDR2 FQNEAQ (reference sequence). This CDR3 comprises 14 residues.

The genes are TRBV7-6 and TRBJ1-1; the D gene is possibly TRBD1 (6 bases). In germline, CDR1 is SGHVS, CDR2 FNYEAQ. The CDR3 covers 13 residues. V was cut by 7 bases and J by 2 bases, with 11 bases left in between. The CDR3: CASTVGGNTEAFF. The CDR3 DNA is TGTGCCAGCACGGTAGGGGGTAACACTGAAGCTTTCTTT.

The table lists this clone with a count of one. The chain employs TRBV29-1 and TRBJ1-2, with D unresolved. Germline V lookup: CDR1 SQVTM, CDR2 ANQGSEA. This CDR3 region has 12 residues. V was cut by 3 bases and J by 7 bases, with 12 bases left in between. As DNA, the CDR3 is TGCAGCGTTGAGATCCCAGGTGGTGGCTACACCTTC. Translation gives CSVEIPGGGYTF.

The CDR3: CSVLTGSNQPQHF. Written as DNA, the CDR3 is TGCAGCGTTCTGACAGGGTCGAATCAGCCCCAGCATTTT. The V gene is TRBV29-1, the J gene TRBJ1-5, with 7 bases identical to TRBD1. The junction had 5 bases not matched to a gene; V was cut back by 5 bases and J by 4 bases. There are 13 residues in the CDR3. Germline CDR1 SQVTM, CDR2 ANQGSEA.

Remarks on this clone: Other DNA variants within this sample encode the same CDR3. This CDR3 reads CASSQTGHEQYF. The DNA of the CDR3 is TGTGCCAGCAGTCAGACAGGGCACGAGCAGTACTTC. V and J are TRBV6-2 or TRBV6-3 and TRBJ2-7, with TRBD1 matching over 7 bases. Germline V gene sequence: CDR1 MNHEY, CDR2 SVGEGT. The CDR3 length is 12 residues. With V trimmed by 5 bases and J by 5 bases, 3 bases remained unmatched.

The chain employs TRBV5-6 and TRBJ1-3, with 8 bases matching TRBD1. Germline V gene data show CDR1 as SGHDT and CDR2 as YYEEEE. Trimming cost V 4 bases and J 2 bases; bases outside gene matches: 5. The CDR3 length is 15 residues. The CDR3 DNA is TGTGCCAGCAGCGTAGCACAGGGGGCTGGAAACACCATATATTTT. The encoded protein is CASSVAQGAGNTIYF. Using reference TRBV5-6 and TRBJ1-3 for the parts outside the CDR3, the full variable domain is DAGVTQSPTHLIKTRGQQVTLRCSPKSGHDTVSWYQQALGQGPQFIFQYYEEEERQRGNFPDRFSGHQFPNYSSELNVNALLLGDSALYLCASSVAQGAGNTIYFGEGSWLTVV.

As regards this clone: A junction end diverges from the germline sequence, so it may reflect a read error. V usage is TRBV3-1 (or the pseudogene TRBV3-2) and J usage is TRBJ1-2; TRBD1 agrees at 7 bases. The CDR3 totals 15 residues. From germline, CDR1 is LGHDT and CDR2 YNNKEL (reference sequence). CDR3 coding DNA: TGTGCCAGCAGTCAAGATAGACAGGGAAACTATGGCTACACCTTC. It specifies CASSQDRQGNYGYTF.

The CDR3, as DNA: TGTGCCAGCAGTGAAGGGGACAGGGTAAATCAGCCCCAGCATTTT. This translates into CASSEGDRVNQPQHF. The chain links TRBV6-1 to TRBJ1-5; TRBD1 aligns across 9 bases. In germline, CDR1 is MNHNS, CDR2 SASEGT. The CDR3 is 15 amino acids. J was trimmed by 4 bases and V by 1 base; bases with no gene match: 2.

The CDR3, as DNA: TGTGCCAGTACCCCCCGGGGGCATAATCAGCCCCAGCATTTT. Translation: CASTPRGHNQPQHF. The chain carries TRBV19 and TRBJ1-5, with D perhaps TRBD1 (6 bases). Trimming removed 7 bases from V and 4 bases from J, with 14 bases in between. The CDR3 spans 14 residues. Germline CDR1 and CDR2: LNHDA and SQIVND (reference sequence).

This sequence joins TRBV5-1 and TRBJ1-1, with D possibly TRBD1 on 5 matching bases. Germline V CDR1 and CDR2: SGHRS, YFSETQ. Trimming took off 0 bases at V and 8 bases at J, with 11 bases between the two ends. The CDR3 totals 13 residues. The CDR3 is CASSLAEGWEAFF. The CDR3 DNA reads TGCGCCAGCAGCTTGGCCGAGGGGTGGGAAGCTTTCTTT.

V gene TRBV11-2 combines with J gene TRBJ1-1; D is unclear. Germline assignment: CDR1 SGHAT and CDR2 FQNNGV. The CDR3 extends over 14 amino acids. Trimming removed 4 bases at V and 0 bases at J, with 9 bases between. The CDR3 DNA sequence: TGTGCCAGCAGCTCGCCGGGTATGAACACTGAAGCTTTCTTT. The encoded protein is CASSSPGMNTEAFF.

The CDR3 DNA reads TGCGCCAGCAGTGATGGGGCTAGCTCGAACACCGGGGAGCTGTTTTTT. Translation gives CASSDGASSNTGELFF. The rearrangement uses TRBV10-1 and TRBJ2-2, with D possibly being TRBD1 or TRBD2 (5 bases each). Trimming removed 3 bases from V and 0 bases from J, with 11 bases in between. This CDR3 has 16 amino acids. From germline, CDR1 is WNHNN and CDR2 SYGVQD (reference sequence).

This chain links TRBV30 with TRBJ1-1; a possible D gene is TRBD1 (5 bases). V lost 0 bases and J 5 bases, leaving 13 bases between the germline ends. Germline V lookup: CDR1 GTSNPN, CDR2 SVGIG (reference sequence). The CDR3 is 14 residues long. In DNA, the CDR3 is TGTGCCTGGAGTGTCAGTTTAGGACAAACTGAAGCTTTCTTT. Amino acid sequence: CAWSVSLGQTEAFF.

The rearrangement joins TRBV27 to TRBJ2-2; 7 bases fit TRBD1. Trimming at V came to 6 bases and at J to 2 bases, leaving 9 bases not matched to a gene. The germline gives CDR1 MNHEY, CDR2 SMNVEV (reference sequence). CDR3 size: 16 residues. This CDR3 reads CASRRTGTDNTGELFF. As DNA, the CDR3 is TGTGCCAGCAGGCGCACCGGGACAGACAACACCGGGGAGCTGTTTTTT.